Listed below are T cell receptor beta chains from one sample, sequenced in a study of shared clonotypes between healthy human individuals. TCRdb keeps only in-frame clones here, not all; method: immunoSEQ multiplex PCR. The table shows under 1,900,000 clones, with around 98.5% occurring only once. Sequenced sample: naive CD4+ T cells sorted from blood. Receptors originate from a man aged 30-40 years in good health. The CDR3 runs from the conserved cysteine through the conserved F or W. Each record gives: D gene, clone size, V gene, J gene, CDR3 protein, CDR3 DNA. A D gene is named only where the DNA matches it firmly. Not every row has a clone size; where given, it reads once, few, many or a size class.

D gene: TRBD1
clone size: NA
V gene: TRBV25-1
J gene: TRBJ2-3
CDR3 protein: CASSGDSDGADTQYF
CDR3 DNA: TGTGCCAGCAGTGGGGACAGTGATGGGGCAGATACGCAGTATTTT

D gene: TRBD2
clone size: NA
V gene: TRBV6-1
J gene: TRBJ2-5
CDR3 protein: CASIWSGTAGETQYF
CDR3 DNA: TGTGCCAGCATTTGGAGCGGGACGGCCGGTGAGACCCAGTACTTC

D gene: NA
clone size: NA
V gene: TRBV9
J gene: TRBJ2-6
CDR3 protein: CASSERGSGANVLTF
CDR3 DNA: TGTGCCAGCAGCGAAAGGGGTTCTGGGGCCAACGTCCTGACTTTC

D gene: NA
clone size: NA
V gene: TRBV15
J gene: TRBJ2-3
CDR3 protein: CATSRDRTDTQYF
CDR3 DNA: TGTGCCACCAGCCGCGATAGAACAGATACGCAGTATTTT

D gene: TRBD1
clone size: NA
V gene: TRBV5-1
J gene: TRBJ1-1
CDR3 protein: CASSYRDRVTEAFF
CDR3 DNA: TGCGCCAGCAGCTATCGGGACAGGGTTACTGAAGCTTTCTTT

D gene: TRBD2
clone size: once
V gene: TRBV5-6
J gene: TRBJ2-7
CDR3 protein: CASSLGLTSGGSYEQYF
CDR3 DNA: TGTGCCAGCAGCTTGGGCCTAACTAGCGGGGGTTCCTACGAGCAGTACTTC

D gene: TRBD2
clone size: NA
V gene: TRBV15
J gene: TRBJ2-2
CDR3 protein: CATSELWSGRLNTGELFF
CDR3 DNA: TGTGCCACCAGCGAACTTTGGAGCGGGAGGCTGAACACCGGGGAGCTGTTTTTT

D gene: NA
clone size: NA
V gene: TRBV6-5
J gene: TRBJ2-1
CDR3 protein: CASSYFRYTSEQFF
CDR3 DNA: TGTGCCAGCAGTTACTTCCGATATACAAGTGAGCAGTTCTTC

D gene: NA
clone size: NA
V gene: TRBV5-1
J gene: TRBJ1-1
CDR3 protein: CASSLDRVNTEAFF
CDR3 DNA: TGCGCCAGCAGCTTGGACCGGGTGAACACTGAAGCTTTCTTT

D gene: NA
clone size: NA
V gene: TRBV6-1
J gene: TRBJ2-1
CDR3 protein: CASIGQPSSYNEQFF
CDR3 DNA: TGTGCCAGCATTGGACAGCCGAGCTCCTACAATGAGCAGTTCTTC

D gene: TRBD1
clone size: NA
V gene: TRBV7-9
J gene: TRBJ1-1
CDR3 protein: CASSSWDRLNTEAFF
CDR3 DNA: TGTGCCAGCAGCTCCTGGGACAGGTTAAACACTGAAGCTTTCTTT

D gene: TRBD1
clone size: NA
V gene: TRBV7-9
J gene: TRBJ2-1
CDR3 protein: CASSHGRLQGLGYEQFF
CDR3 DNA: TGTGCCAGCAGCCACGGAAGGTTACAGGGGTTAGGGTATGAGCAGTTCTTC

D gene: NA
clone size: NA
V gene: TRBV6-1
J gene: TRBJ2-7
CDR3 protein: CASREGLAQTYEQYF
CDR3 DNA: TGTGCCAGCAGGGAAGGGCTAGCGCAAACCTACGAGCAGTACTTC

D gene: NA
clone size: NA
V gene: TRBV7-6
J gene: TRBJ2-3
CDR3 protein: CASSLPRDTTITQYF
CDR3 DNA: TGTGCCAGCAGCTTACCCCGAGACACCACCATTACGCAGTATTTT

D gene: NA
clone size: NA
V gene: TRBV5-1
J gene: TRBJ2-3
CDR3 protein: CASSLERAADTQYF
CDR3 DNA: TGCGCCAGCAGCTTGGAAAGGGCCGCAGATACGCAGTATTTT